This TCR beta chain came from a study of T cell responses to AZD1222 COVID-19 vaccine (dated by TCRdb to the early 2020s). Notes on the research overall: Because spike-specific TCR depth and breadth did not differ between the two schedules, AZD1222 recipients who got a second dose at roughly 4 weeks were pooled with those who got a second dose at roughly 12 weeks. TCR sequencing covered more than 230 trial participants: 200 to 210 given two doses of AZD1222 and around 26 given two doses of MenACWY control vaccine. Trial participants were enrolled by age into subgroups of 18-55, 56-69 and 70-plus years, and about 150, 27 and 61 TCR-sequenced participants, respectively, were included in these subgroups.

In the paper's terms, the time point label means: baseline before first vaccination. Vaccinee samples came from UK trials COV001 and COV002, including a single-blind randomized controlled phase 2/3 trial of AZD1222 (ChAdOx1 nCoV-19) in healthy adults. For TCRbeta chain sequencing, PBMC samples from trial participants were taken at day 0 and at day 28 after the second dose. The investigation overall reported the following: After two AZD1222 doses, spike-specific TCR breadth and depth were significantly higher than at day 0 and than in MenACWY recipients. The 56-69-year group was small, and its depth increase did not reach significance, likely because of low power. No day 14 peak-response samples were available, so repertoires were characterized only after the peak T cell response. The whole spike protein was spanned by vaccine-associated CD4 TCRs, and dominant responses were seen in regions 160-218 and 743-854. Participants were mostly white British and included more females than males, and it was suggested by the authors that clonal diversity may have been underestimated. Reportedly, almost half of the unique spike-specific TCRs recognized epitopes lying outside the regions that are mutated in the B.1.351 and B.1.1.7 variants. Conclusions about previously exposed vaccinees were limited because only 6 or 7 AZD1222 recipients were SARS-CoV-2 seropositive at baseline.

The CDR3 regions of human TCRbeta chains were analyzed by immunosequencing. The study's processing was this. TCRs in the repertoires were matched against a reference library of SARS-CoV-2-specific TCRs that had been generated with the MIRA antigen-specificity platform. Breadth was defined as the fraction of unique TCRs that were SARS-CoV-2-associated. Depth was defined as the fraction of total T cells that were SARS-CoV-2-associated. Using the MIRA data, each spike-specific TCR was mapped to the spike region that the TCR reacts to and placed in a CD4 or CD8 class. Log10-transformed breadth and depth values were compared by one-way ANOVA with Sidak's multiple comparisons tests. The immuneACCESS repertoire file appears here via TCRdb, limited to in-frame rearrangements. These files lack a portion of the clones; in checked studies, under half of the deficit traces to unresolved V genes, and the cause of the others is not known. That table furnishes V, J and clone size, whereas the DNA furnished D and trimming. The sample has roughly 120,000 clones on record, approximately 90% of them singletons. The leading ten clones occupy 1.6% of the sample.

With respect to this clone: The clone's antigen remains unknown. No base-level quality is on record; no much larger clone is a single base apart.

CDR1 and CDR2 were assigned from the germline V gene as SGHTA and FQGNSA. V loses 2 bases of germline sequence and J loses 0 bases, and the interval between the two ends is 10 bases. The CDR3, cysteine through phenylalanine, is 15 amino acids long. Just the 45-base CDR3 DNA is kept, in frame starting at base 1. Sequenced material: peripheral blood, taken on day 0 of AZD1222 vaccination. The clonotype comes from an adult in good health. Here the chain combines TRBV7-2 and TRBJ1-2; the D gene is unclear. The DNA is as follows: TGTGCCAGCAGCTTAATCACAGCTTCTAACTATGGCTACACCTTC. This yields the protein CASSLITASNYGYTF.